These 5 T cell receptor beta chains were all obtained from the same sample, sequenced in a study of blood T cells in healthy people across ages. A second PCR, run for about 7 to 11 cycles, used a sample-barcoded 5' primer plus a J-beta primer mix. TCRdb redid the calling of the 5' RACE reads with MiXCR, one entry per CDR3 protein. The repertoire includes hundreds of thousands of distinct CDR3 sequences, roughly 44% of them detected once, and around 20% sits in the top ten. Sample: blood. Receptors were obtained from a woman in her sixties in good health.

The chain is built from TRBV6-6 and TRBJ2-1; TRBD2 might be the D (6 bases). V lost 7 bases to trimming and J lost 12 bases, with 25 bases between them. Germline CDR1 MNHNY, CDR2 SVGAGI (reference sequence). This CDR3 spans 15 amino acids. The CDR3 spells CASTQGGTLPVGQFF. The DNA for the CDR3 is TGTGCCAGCACCCAAGGCGGGACTCTCCCGGTTGGGCAGTTCTTC.

Concerning this clonotype: A much bigger clone sits one base away, suggesting this may be a read error. The chain carries TRBV9 and TRBJ2-7; either TRBD1 or TRBD2 may supply D (6 bases each). The CDR3 extends over 14 amino acids. The V and J ends lost 7 bases and 5 bases respectively, with 19 bases between them. Germline V lookup: CDR1 SGDLS, CDR2 YYNGEE. This chain's CDR3 is CASGGRGDTDEQYF. As DNA, the CDR3 is TGTGCCAGCGGGGGCCGCGGGGATACTGACGAGCAGTACTTC. The full variable domain, in which reference TRBV9 and TRBJ2-7 provide the parts outside the CDR3, is DSGVTQTPKHLITATGQRVTLRCSPRSGDLSVYWYQQSLDQGLQFLIQYYNGEERAKGNILERFSAQQFPDLHSELNLSSLELGDSALYFCASGGRGDTDEQYFGPGTRLTVT.

The sample holds a few counts of this clonotype. V usage is TRBV5-1 and J usage is TRBJ2-3, with 11 bases identical to TRBD2. Looked up from germline, CDR1 is SGHRS and CDR2 is YFSETQ. There are 15 residues in the CDR3. The V gene end was trimmed by 4 bases and the J gene end by 2 bases; junction bases not matched to a gene: 3. The CDR3 region is CASSPTSGDTDTQYF. The CDR3 coding sequence is TGCGCCAGCAGCCCGACTAGCGGGGACACAGATACGCAGTATTTT.

The CDR3 nucleotides are TGTGCCAGCAGTGAACAAGCGGGGGACCTCTACAATGAGCAGTTCTTC. This codes for CASSEQAGDLYNEQFF. V usage is TRBV2 and J usage is TRBJ2-1; 8 bases match TRBD2. The CDR3 is 16 amino acids. CDR1 and CDR2 from the germline V gene are SNHLY and FYNNEI. Trimming at V came to 2 bases and at J to 3 bases, leaving 6 bases not matched to a gene.

Points on this clonotype: Its ends do not fully match the called genes, so a read error is possible. The chain carries TRBV15 and TRBJ2-5; TRBD1 might be the D (5 bases). CDR1 is LNHNV, CDR2 YYDKDF, per germline (reference sequence). The CDR3 has 16 residues. The CDR3 nucleotides read TGTGCCGCCAGCAGTCATGGGGCTAGTTCGAAAGAGACCCAGTACTTC. This codes for CAASSHGASSKETQYF.